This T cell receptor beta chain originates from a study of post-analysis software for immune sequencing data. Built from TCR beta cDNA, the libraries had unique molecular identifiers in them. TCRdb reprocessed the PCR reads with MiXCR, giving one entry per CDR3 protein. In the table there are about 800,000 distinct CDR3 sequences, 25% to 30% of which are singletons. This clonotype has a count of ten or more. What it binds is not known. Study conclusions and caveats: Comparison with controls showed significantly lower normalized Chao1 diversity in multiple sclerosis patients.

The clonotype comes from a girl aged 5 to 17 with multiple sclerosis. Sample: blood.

In DNA form, the CDR3 reads TGCAGTGCTATCGGGACTAGCGGGGGTTACAATGAGCAGTTCTTC. Translated: CSAIGTSGGYNEQFF. The gene calls are TRBV20-1 and TRBJ2-1; 14 bases agree with TRBD2. The J segment lost 4 bases and the V segment lost 4 bases, leaving 3 bases of the junction unmatched. CDR3 length: 15 amino acids. Germline CDR1 is DFQATT and CDR2 is SNEGSKA (reference sequence).